The next 28 T cell receptor beta chains were all read from a single sample in a study of T cell changes during pregnancy in multiple sclerosis. Sequenced by immunoSEQ multiplex PCR; TCRdb stores in-frame clones only, minus some. In the table there are more than 25,000 clones, 92% of which are singletons. This specimen was peripheral blood, taken in the first trimester of pregnancy. All receptors derive from a female donor in good health, enrolled as a control in a pregnancy study.

The gene calls are TRBV18 and TRBJ2-2; D is possibly TRBD2 (5 bases). Germline V gene sequence: CDR1 KGHSH, CDR2 LQKENI. The length of the CDR3 is 16 residues. Trimming took off 0 bases at V and 2 bases at J, with 10 bases between the two ends. The CDR3, as DNA: TGTGCCAGCTCACCACCGAAGGGAGTCAACACCGGGGAGCTGTTTTTT. Its translation: CASSPPKGVNTGELFF.

On this clone: A read error may produce the germline difference seen at one junction end. This chain links TRBV18 with TRBJ1-5; no firm D call. CDR1 and CDR2 (germline): KGHSH, LQKENI. This CDR3 has 18 amino acids. CDR3 sequence reads: CASSPPLRNGISYQPQHF. In nucleotides, the CDR3 is TGTGCCAGCTCACCACCGTTAAGGAACGGGATTAGCTATCAGCCCCAGCATTTT.

This rearrangement joins TRBV7-9 to TRBJ1-1; possibly TRBD1 for D (6 bases). The CDR3 spans 16 residues. Trimming pared 7 bases from V and 3 bases from J, leaving 21 bases between. From germline, CDR1 is SEHNR and CDR2 FQNEAQ (reference sequence). CDR3 coding DNA: TGTGCCAGCAAGAGGGGGGCCGGGGCGGGGGACACTGAAGCTTTCTTT. Amino acids: CASKRGAGAGDTEAFF.

This clone has a handful of counts. V gene TRBV14 combines with J gene TRBJ1-1; TRBD1 agrees at 11 bases. The CDR3 length is 14 residues. With V trimmed by 4 bases and J by 4 bases, 2 bases remained unmatched. CDR1 and CDR2 from the germline V gene are SGHDN and FVKESK. The CDR3 loop reads CASSLGTGGTEAFF. The DNA for the CDR3 is TGTGCCAGCAGCCTTGGGACAGGGGGCACTGAAGCTTTCTTT. Full variable domain (remainder filled in from reference TRBV14 and TRBJ1-1): EAGVTQFPSHSVIEKGQTVTLRCDPISGHDNLYWYRRVMGKEIKFLLHFVKESKQDESGMPNNRFLAERTGGTYSTLKVQPAELEDSGVYFCASSLGTGGTEAFFGQGTRLTVV.

The rearrangement uses TRBV5-1 and TRBJ2-2; 8 nucleotides agree with TRBD1. The germline gives CDR1 SGHRS, CDR2 YFSETQ. V shed 3 bases, J shed 5 bases, and the junction held 3 bases outside the gene matches. The CDR3 extends over 14 amino acids. The CDR3 sequence: CASSSGQGTGELFF. For the CDR3, the DNA is TGCGCCAGCAGCTCCGGACAGGGTACCGGGGAGCTGTTTTTT.

The chain couples TRBV27 to TRBJ1-2, with 7 bases aligning to TRBD1. This CDR3 is 15 amino acids long. Germline values: CDR1 MNHEY, CDR2 SMNVEV (reference sequence). V lost 9 bases to trimming and J lost 6 bases; unmatched junction nucleotides: 16. The CDR3 bases are TGTGCCAGTTACCCAACAGGGGTTCAGCAGAATGGCTACACCTTC. Its protein product is CASYPTGVQQNGYTF.

V gene TRBV2 combines with J gene TRBJ1-2; no clear D gene. Germline V gene lookup returns CDR1 SNHLY and CDR2 FYNNEI. CDR3 length: 14 amino acids. V dropped 7 bases and J dropped 0 bases, with 12 bases sitting between them. CDR3: CASKPSPTNYGYTF. The CDR3 nucleotides are TGTGCCAGCAAGCCAAGCCCTACTAACTATGGCTACACCTTC.

The chain is built from TRBV7-8 and TRBJ1-2; TRBD1 aligns across 9 bases. After removal of 6 bases from V and 3 bases from J, the junction contained 14 bases not matched to a gene. Germline V CDR1 and CDR2: SGHVS, FQNEAQ. The CDR3 covers 17 residues. CDR3 nucleotides: TGTGCCAGCAGGGAATCCGGGACAGGGCTCCATTACTATGGCTACACCTTC. It is translated as CASRESGTGLHYYGYTF.

V usage is TRBV13 and J usage is TRBJ1-1, with D possibly matching TRBD1 (6 bases). V lost 5 bases to trimming and J lost 3 bases, with 22 bases between them. The CDR3 is 17 amino acids. Germline V CDR1 and CDR2: PRHDT, FYEKMQ (reference sequence). CDR3 in amino acids: CASSASAPRGGYTEAFF. DNA of the CDR3: TGTGCCAGCAGCGCGTCGGCCCCCAGGGGCGGGTACACTGAAGCTTTCTTT.

The chain couples TRBV29-1 to TRBJ1-5; perhaps TRBD1 as D (5 bases). Between the trimmed V and J ends, which lost 7 bases and 2 bases, there was a span of 15 bases. Per the germline V gene, CDR1 is SQVTM and CDR2 is ANQGSEA. The CDR3 totals 14 residues. CDR3 bases: TGCAGCGCGGCCAGGGAGGGTGGCAATCAGCCCCAGCATTTT. Its protein product is CSAAREGGNQPQHF.

This sequence joins TRBV5-1 and TRBJ2-5; 9 bases align to TRBD2. Trimming at V came to 0 bases and at J to 4 bases, leaving 7 bases not matched to a gene. This CDR3 is built from 16 residues. Germline V gives CDR1 SGHRS, CDR2 YFSETQ. CDR3 protein: CASSLDRGRAGETQYF. The CDR3 DNA sequence: TGCGCCAGCAGCTTGGATCGCGGGAGGGCCGGAGAGACCCAGTACTTC.

The chain employs TRBV7-9 and TRBJ1-1; the match to TRBD1 covers 12 bases. From germline, CDR1 is SEHNR and CDR2 FQNEAQ (reference sequence). The CDR3 is 16 amino acids. The trim removed 2 bases at V and 7 bases at J, leaving 8 bases unmatched. The DNA of the CDR3 is TGTGCCAGCAGCTTATCCACCGGGACAGGGGGCAGTGAAGCTTTCTTT. Amino acid sequence: CASSLSTGTGGSEAFF.

The J gene is TRBJ1-2, the V gene TRBV30; D is perhaps TRBD1 (5 bases). Between the trimmed V and J ends, which lost 2 bases and 7 bases, there was a span of 14 bases. Germline V gives CDR1 GTSNPN, CDR2 SVGIG (reference sequence). This CDR3 has 13 amino acids. This CDR3 reads CAWSLTASGGYTF. CDR3 DNA sequence: TGTGCCTGGAGTCTGACAGCTAGCGGTGGCTACACCTTC.

This chain uses TRBV5-1 with TRBJ2-5; the D gene is possibly TRBD2 (6 bases). CDR1 is SGHRS and CDR2 is YFSETQ in the germline V gene. Trimming removed 0 bases at V and 3 bases at J, with 15 bases between. The CDR3 is 16 residues long. The CDR3 DNA sequence: TGCGCCAGCAGCTTGGAGGACGGACTAAACAAAGAGACCCAGTACTTC. It translates to CASSLEDGLNKETQYF.

The chain recombines TRBV7-2 with TRBJ2-1; 9 bases are a match to TRBD2. V trimming: 0 bases; J trimming: 4 bases; junction bases outside the gene matches: 4. The CDR3 is 16 amino acids. CDR1 is SGHTA, CDR2 FQGNSA, per germline. This chain's CDR3 is CASSLATSGGYNEQFF. CDR3 nucleotides: TGTGCCAGCAGCTTAGCGACTAGCGGAGGTTACAATGAGCAGTTCTTC. Full variable domain (remainder filled in from reference TRBV7-2 and TRBJ2-1): GAGVSQSPSNKVTEKGKDVELRCDPISGHTALYWYRQSLGQGLEFLIYFQGNSAPDKSGLPSDRFSAERTGGSVSTLTIQRTQQEDSAVYLCASSLATSGGYNEQFFGPGTRLTVL.

The gene calls are TRBV18 and TRBJ2-7; tentatively, D is TRBD1 (5 bases). Looked up from germline, CDR1 is KGHSH and CDR2 is LQKENI. V lost 4 bases and J lost 7, with 17 bases in between. This CDR3 is built from 14 residues. The CDR3 spells CASSLTDLGREQYF. The CDR3 coding sequence is TGTGCCAGCTCACTCACCGATCTGGGGCGAGAGCAGTACTTC.

This rearrangement joins TRBV7-2 to TRBJ1-1, with D possibly TRBD1 on 5 matching bases. The V end lost 0 bases, the J end lost 5 bases, and 10 bases lay between the germline ends. CDR1 SGHTA and CDR2 FQGNSA come from the germline V gene. This CDR3 is built from 14 residues. CDR3 region: CASSLAQGLTEAFF. The CDR3, as DNA: TGTGCCAGCAGCTTAGCGCAGGGTTTGACTGAAGCTTTCTTT.

The table lists this clone with a count of one. V usage is TRBV13 and J usage is TRBJ2-3; TRBD2 might be the D (6 bases). The V and J ends lost 5 bases and 0 bases respectively, with 12 bases between them. The CDR3 extends over 15 amino acids. Germline loops: CDR1 PRHDT, CDR2 FYEKMQ (reference sequence). The CDR3 DNA is TGTGCCAGCAGCGCCCGGGGGTCTAGCACAGATACGCAGTATTTT. This translates into CASSARGSSTDTQYF.

The rearrangement uses TRBV5-8 and TRBJ2-5, with a tentative D call TRBD1 (6 bases). The CDR3 totals 13 residues. In germline, CDR1 is SGHTS, CDR2 YDEGEE. V was trimmed by 0 bases and J by 5 bases, leaving 8 bases between them. In nucleotides, the CDR3 is TGTGCCAGCAGCTTGGACAGGGTGGAGACCCAGTACTTC. It translates to CASSLDRVETQYF.

There are a few counts of this clone. The chain is built from TRBV27 and TRBJ1-6; no definite D call. Germline assignment: CDR1 MNHEY and CDR2 SMNVEV (reference sequence). V was clipped by 7 bases and J by 8 bases, with 15 bases between them. The length of the CDR3 is 14 residues. The CDR3 reads CASKIGRGDSPLHF. For the CDR3, the DNA is TGTGCCAGCAAAATAGGGCGGGGTGATTCACCCCTCCACTTT.

The V gene is TRBV12-5, the J gene TRBJ2-2; D perhaps matches TRBD1 (5 bases). CDR3 length: 19 amino acids. Germline V CDR1 and CDR2: LGHNT, FRNRAP. V was trimmed by 0 bases and J by 6 bases, leaving 23 bases between them. The CDR3 loop is CASGLVLAGHLSNSGELFF. The CDR3 DNA is TGTGCTAGTGGTTTGGTACTGGCTGGACACCTTTCGAATTCCGGGGAGCTGTTTTTT.

This chain connects TRBV5-4 to TRBJ2-5; 8 nucleotides agree with TRBD1. Unmatched junction bases numbered 10, after V lost 4 bases and J lost 5 bases. Germline assignment: CDR1 SGHNT and CDR2 YYREEE (reference sequence). The CDR3 is made up of 15 amino acids. This chain's CDR3 is CASSVGTGRMETQYF. The CDR3 coding sequence is TGTGCCAGCAGCGTTGGGACAGGAAGGATGGAGACCCAGTACTTC. Complete variable domain (other parts from reference TRBV5-4 and TRBJ2-5): ETGVTQSPTHLIKTRGQQVTLRCSSQSGHNTVSWYQQALGQGPQFIFQYYREEENGRGNFPPRFSGLQFPNYSSELNVNALELDDSALYLCASSVGTGRMETQYFGPGTRLLVL.

This sequence joins TRBV30 and TRBJ2-3; 8 bases map to TRBD1. The V gene end was trimmed by 4 bases and the J gene end by 3 bases; junction bases not matched to a gene: 3. This CDR3 has 13 amino acids. Germline loops: CDR1 GTSNPN, CDR2 SVGIG (reference sequence). The CDR3 bases are TGTGCCTGGACTAGACAGGGGACAGATACGCAGTATTTT. Its protein is CAWTRQGTDTQYF.

V usage is TRBV28 and J usage is TRBJ2-1; possible D gene TRBD1, 7 bases. Germline V gene sequence: CDR1 MDHEN, CDR2 SYDVKM. The CDR3 consists of 13 residues. Trimming took 2 bases from V and 6 from J, leaving 8 bases between them. The CDR3 DNA follows: TGTGCCAGCAGTTTACAGGGGGGCAATGAGCAGTTCTTC. It is translated as CASSLQGGNEQFF.

This rearrangement joins TRBV9 to TRBJ1-2, with 11 bases matching TRBD1. Germline CDR1 SGDLS, CDR2 YYNGEE. This CDR3 is 17 amino acids long. V trimming: 3 bases; J trimming: 4 bases; junction bases outside the gene matches: 11. The DNA for the CDR3 is TGTGCCAGCAGCGGACCGGGACAGGGGGATGATATCTATGGCTACACCTTC. This codes for CASSGPGQGDDIYGYTF.

The chain employs TRBV5-6 and TRBJ1-2; D perhaps matches TRBD1 (6 bases). Germline V lookup: CDR1 SGHDT, CDR2 YYEEEE. Trimming removed 4 bases at V and 4 bases at J, with 20 bases between. The CDR3 runs 16 residues. CDR3 nucleotides: TGTGCCAGCAGCGTCGGGGGGCAGGCCTTCTTCTATGGCTACACCTTC. Translation: CASSVGGQAFFYGYTF.

V usage is TRBV19 and J usage is TRBJ2-3, with TRBD1 matching 10 bases. V shed 3 bases, J shed 6 bases, and the junction held 3 bases outside the gene matches. Germline loops: CDR1 LNHDA, CDR2 SQIVND (reference sequence). The CDR3 sequence is 14 residues long. For the CDR3, the DNA is TGTGCCAGTAGTATGACAGGGGGCGTGGATACGCAGTATTTT. Protein product: CASSMTGGVDTQYF.

The V gene is TRBV6-6, the J gene TRBJ1-5; D perhaps matches TRBD1 (5 bases). The germline V gene encodes CDR1 MNHNY and CDR2 SVGAGI (reference sequence). The V end was cut by 6 bases, the J end by 4 bases, with 13 bases between. The CDR3 contains 14 residues. The CDR3: CASRAGVGNQPQHF. The CDR3 DNA follows: TGTGCCAGCAGGGCGGGGGTTGGTAATCAGCCCCAGCATTTT.